This passage covers 29 T cell receptor beta chains from one sample sequenced in a study of shared clonotypes between healthy human individuals. Generated by immunoSEQ multiplex PCR, the TCRdb table keeps only in-frame clones and is missing some. The repertoire holds 2 million to 2.5 million clones, roughly 90% seen once, with about 0.41% in the top ten. Input material: naive CD4+ T cells from PBMCs. This sample's subset: CD45RA+ positively selected. The receptors were gathered from a man aged 18 to 35 in good health. Some clones in this sample may be carry-over from other donors' samples.

V usage is TRBV4-2 and J usage is TRBJ1-2, with a tentative D call TRBD1 (6 bases). Germline-derived CDR1 and CDR2 are LGHNA and YNFKEQ. This CDR3 is built from 16 residues. V lost 1 base and J lost 8, with 20 bases in between. Here the CDR3 reads CASSQATTGFSNGYTF. The CDR3 region has the DNA TGTGCCAGCAGCCAAGCCACAACAGGGTTTTCTAACGGCTACACCTTC.

The V call is TRBV12-5, the J call TRBJ2-1; tentatively, D is TRBD1 (6 bases). In germline, CDR1 is LGHNT, CDR2 FRNRAP. This CDR3 is built from 14 residues. V lost 6 bases to trimming and J lost 6 bases, with 15 bases between them. The CDR3 sequence is CASGSTGQGNEQFF. The CDR3 DNA is TGTGCTAGTGGCTCCACAGGGCAAGGCAATGAGCAGTTCTTC.

V is TRBV6-1 and J is TRBJ2-1; D gene ambiguous. Trimming took 4 bases from V and 4 from J, leaving 14 bases between them. Germline CDR1 and CDR2: MNHNS and SASEGT. There are 15 residues in the CDR3. The CDR3 DNA reads as TGTGCCAGCAGTGGGGCGTCCCTGGGGTACAATGAGCAGTTCTTC. Protein sequence: CASSGASLGYNEQFF.

The chain has TRBV19 and TRBJ1-5, with TRBD1 identical over 7 bases. Per germline, CDR1 LNHDA and CDR2 SQIVND (reference sequence). This CDR3 region has 16 residues. V was clipped by 4 bases and J by 4 bases; unmatched bases: 10. As DNA, the CDR3 is TGTGCCAGTAGTAATCAAAGGGACAGATCGAATCAGCCCCAGCATTTT. Protein product: CASSNQRDRSNQPQHF.

The gene calls are TRBV7-8 and TRBJ2-1; TRBD1 or TRBD2 may be the D gene (5 bases each). The V end was cut by 1 base, the J end by 0 bases, with 13 bases between. The germline CDR1 and CDR2 sequences are SGHVS and FQNEAQ. This CDR3 contains 17 residues. CDR3: CASSLGGSLSSYNEQFF. In nucleotides, the CDR3 is TGTGCCAGCAGCTTAGGGGGGTCACTGAGCTCCTACAATGAGCAGTTCTTC.

V gene TRBV30 combines with J gene TRBJ2-3; 13 nucleotides align to TRBD2. The germline V gene has CDR1 GTSNPN and CDR2 SVGIG (reference sequence). This CDR3 comprises 15 residues. The V and J ends lost 5 bases and 3 bases, in that order; junction bases with no gene match: 5. The chain's CDR3 is CAWARGLAGTDTQYF. Written as DNA, the CDR3 is TGTGCCTGGGCGCGGGGACTAGCGGGAACAGATACGCAGTATTTT.

Worth noting for this clone: Other DNA sequences within the sample encode an identical CDR3. The chain uses TRBV15 and TRBJ2-2; no clear D gene. V lost 0 bases and J lost 3, with 8 bases in between. Germline V gene data show CDR1 as LNHNV and CDR2 as YYDKDF (reference sequence). This CDR3 has 15 residues. The CDR3 is CATSRDLQHTGELFF. The CDR3 DNA sequence: TGTGCCACCAGCAGAGATTTACAGCACACCGGGGAGCTGTTTTTT. The complete variable domain, with remaining parts taken from reference TRBV15 and TRBJ2-2, reads DAMVIQNPRYQVTQFGKPVTLSCSQTLNHNVMYWYQQKSSQAPKLLFHYYDKDFNNEADTPDNFQSRRPNTSFCFLDIRSPGLGDTAMYLCATSRDLQHTGELFFGEGSRLTVL.

The chain combines TRBV27 with TRBJ1-5, with D perhaps matching TRBD1 (5 bases). Germline CDR1 reads MNHEY; CDR2 reads SMNVEV (reference sequence). The V and J ends lost 5 bases and 7 bases respectively, with 12 bases between them. CDR3 length: 13 residues. CDR3 nucleotides: TGTGCCAGCAGTCAGGGACCTCGGCAGCCCCAGCATTTT. It encodes CASSQGPRQPQHF.

V and J are TRBV27 and TRBJ1-1; TRBD1 aligns across 9 bases. Germline CDR1 and CDR2: MNHEY and SMNVEV (reference sequence). Losses at the gene ends were 6 bases for V and 3 bases for J; bases not matched to a gene: 8. The CDR3 covers 15 residues. In DNA, the CDR3 is TGTGCCAGCAGAATTAACAGGGGGCATGACACTGAAGCTTTCTTT. Protein: CASRINRGHDTEAFF.

CDR3 sequence reads: CASSQSAQGAGGYTF. The CDR3 bases are TGCGCCAGCAGTCAATCAGCACAGGGGGCCGGTGGCTACACCTTC. The J gene is TRBJ1-2, the V gene TRBV23-1; 9 positions match TRBD1. TRBV23-1 belongs to the ORF category, with a function that is uncertain. V shed 0 bases and J 7 bases; nucleotides not matched to a gene: 6. The CDR3 length is 15 residues.

Here the CDR3 DNA reads TGCAGTGGAGGGGAAACTGAAGCTTTCTTT. Translated: CSGGETEAFF. This chain connects TRBV20-1 to TRBJ1-1, with D possibly matching TRBD1 (5 bases). CDR1 is DFQATT and CDR2 is SNEGSKA in the germline V gene (reference sequence). V shed 7 bases and J shed 5 bases, with 8 bases lying between them. The CDR3 length is 10 residues.

A remark on this clone: Other DNA sequences in this specimen translate into the identical CDR3. The chain employs TRBV5-1 and TRBJ2-1; D not certain. Deletions cut 0 bases from V and 2 bases from J, with 6 bases between. The germline gives CDR1 SGHRS, CDR2 YFSETQ. The CDR3 length is 14 residues. CDR3 in amino acids: CASSLDSPYNEQFF. The CDR3 region has the DNA TGCGCCAGCAGCTTGGACAGCCCCTACAATGAGCAGTTCTTC.

V and J are TRBV2 and TRBJ1-4; no clear D gene. Trimming left V 11 bases short and J 2 bases short, with 15 bases between. The germline V gene encodes CDR1 SNHLY and CDR2 FYNNEI. This CDR3 contains 14 residues. The CDR3 DNA reads TGTGCCTCCCATCGGGGTTTTACTAATGAAAAACTGTTTTTT. Protein sequence: CASHRGFTNEKLFF.

This clone was detected only once. At the DNA level, this CDR3 is encoded by other sequences in the same sample as well. This chain uses TRBV14 with TRBJ1-1; perhaps TRBD1 as D (5 bases). The CDR3 has 13 amino acids. Per germline, CDR1 SGHDN and CDR2 FVKESK. The V gene lost 2 bases and the J gene lost 4 bases, with 8 bases spanning the gap. CDR3 loop: CASSQQGGTEAFF. As DNA, the CDR3 is TGTGCCAGCAGCCAACAGGGTGGCACTGAAGCTTTCTTT.

This clone has a handful of counts. Other DNA sequences in the same sample also yield this CDR3. This chain joins TRBV30 and TRBJ1-1; TRBD1 matches 9 bases. The CDR3 length is 13 residues. Per the germline V gene, CDR1 is GTSNPN and CDR2 is SVGIG (reference sequence). V gave up 2 bases and J gave up 5 bases; unmatched junction bases: 3. The CDR3: CAWSRGQGTEAFF. The DNA of the CDR3 is TGTGCCTGGAGTCGCGGACAGGGGACTGAAGCTTTCTTT.

Written as DNA, the CDR3 is TGCGCCAGCAGCCCCCGGGGGGGGTCTTTTAACACCGGGGAGCTGTTTTTT. It codes for CASSPRGGSFNTGELFF. This sequence joins TRBV4-1 and TRBJ2-2; 8 bases agree with TRBD2. Unmatched junction bases numbered 9, after V lost 4 bases and J lost 2 bases. The CDR3 is 17 residues long. Germline V lookup: CDR1 MGHRA, CDR2 YSYEKL.

The chain has TRBV6-5 and TRBJ2-7; D might be TRBD1 or TRBD2, each matching 5 bases. Trimming left V 0 bases short and J 2 bases short, with 11 bases between. This CDR3 has 15 residues. CDR1 is MNHEY and CDR2 is SVGAGI in the germline V gene. The CDR3 loop reads CASSYSGGLPYEQYF. The CDR3 nucleotides read TGTGCCAGCAGTTACTCTGGGGGATTACCCTACGAGCAGTACTTC.

This sequence joins TRBV4-1 and TRBJ1-5; TRBD1 aligns across 8 bases. J gave up 7 bases and V 3 bases, and 14 bases lay outside the gene matches. Germline CDR1 MGHRA, CDR2 YSYEKL. The CDR3 totals 17 residues. For the CDR3, the DNA is TGCGCCAGCAGCCACCCCTGGAGCAGGGGGCGAGGGCAGCCCCAGCATTTT. Amino acids: CASSHPWSRGRGQPQHF.

The gene calls are TRBV30 and TRBJ2-5; D is ambiguous. Germline V CDR1 and CDR2: GTSNPN, SVGIG (reference sequence). This CDR3 contains 14 residues. The V and J ends lost 1 base and 5 bases respectively, with 14 bases between them. CDR3 amino acids: CAWSAGDAQETQYF. Written as DNA, the CDR3 is TGTGCCTGGAGTGCTGGTGATGCCCAGGAGACCCAGTACTTC.

V usage is TRBV5-6 and J usage is TRBJ2-6; the match to TRBD1 covers 7 bases. After removal of 4 bases from V and 0 bases from J, the junction contained 4 bases not matched to a gene. This CDR3 has 16 residues. The V gene's germline CDR1 is SGHDT and CDR2 YYEEEE. The CDR3 DNA reads as TGTGCCAGCAGCGGGACAGAAAACTCTGGGGCCAACGTCCTGACTTTC. Encoded protein: CASSGTENSGANVLTF.

The chain is built from TRBV18 and TRBJ1-2; 8 bases match TRBD1. This CDR3 spans 14 amino acids. Germline V gives CDR1 KGHSH, CDR2 LQKENI. V was pared by 6 bases and J by 3 bases, with 6 bases of the junction left unmatched. The DNA for the CDR3 is TGTGCCAGCTCCCGTGGACAGGGAGACTATGGCTACACCTTC. Its translation: CASSRGQGDYGYTF.

This chain uses TRBV14 with TRBJ2-7; D not resolved. Germline assignment: CDR1 SGHDN and CDR2 FVKESK. CDR3 length equals 16 residues. V dropped 3 bases and J dropped 2 bases, with 17 bases sitting between them. The CDR3 sequence: CASSQKPTSGTYEQYF. The CDR3 region has the DNA TGTGCCAGCAGCCAGAAACCGACATCGGGTACCTACGAGCAGTACTTC. The full variable domain, its missing parts supplied by reference TRBV14 and TRBJ2-7, is EAGVTQFPSHSVIEKGQTVTLRCDPISGHDNLYWYRRVMGKEIKFLLHFVKESKQDESGMPNNRFLAERTGGTYSTLKVQPAELEDSGVYFCASSQKPTSGTYEQYFGPGTRLTVT.

V and J are TRBV6-6 and TRBJ2-7; D not resolved. Trimming removed 10 bases from V and 2 bases from J, with 3 bases in between. CDR3 length: 9 residues. Germline V gives CDR1 MNHNY, CDR2 SVGAGI (reference sequence). CDR3 amino acids: CAKAYEQYF. CDR3 coding DNA: TGTGCCAAAGCCTACGAGCAGTACTTC.

V is TRBV18 and J is TRBJ2-1; D not resolved. V was shortened by 4 bases and J by 3 bases, with 16 bases between the two germline ends. The germline CDR1 and CDR2 sequences are KGHSH and LQKENI. CDR3 size: 16 residues. The CDR3 spells CASSLSYVASYNEQFF. The DNA of the CDR3 is TGTGCCAGCTCACTGTCGTATGTGGCGAGCTACAATGAGCAGTTCTTC.

The rearrangement links TRBV5-1 to TRBJ1-1; no clear D. Trimming shortened V by 2 bases and J by 8 bases, and 13 bases separated the two germline ends. Per the germline V gene, CDR1 is SGHRS and CDR2 is YFSETQ. The CDR3 runs to 13 residues. As DNA, the CDR3 is TGCGCCAGCAGCTTTTCAGAGGCTAAGGAAGCTTTCTTT. Translating gives CASSFSEAKEAFF.

The V call is TRBV4-2, the J call TRBJ2-2; TRBD1 might be the D (5 bases). From germline, CDR1 is LGHNA and CDR2 YNFKEQ. The CDR3 spans 15 residues. The V gene lost 1 base and the J gene lost 3 bases, with 9 bases spanning the gap. The CDR3 DNA sequence: TGTGCCAGCAGCCAAGCGACAGCCCACACCGGGGAGCTGTTTTTT. It specifies CASSQATAHTGELFF.

In the case of this clone: This CDR3 is also generated by other DNA sequences in the sample. The V call is TRBV6-5, the J call TRBJ1-2; D gene uncertain. Germline values: CDR1 MNHEY, CDR2 SVGAGI. The CDR3 is 13 residues long. With 2 bases removed from V and 2 bases from J, the gap between germline ends came to 6 bases. In nucleotides, the CDR3 is TGTGCCAGCAGTTACGCTGGGAACTATGGCTACACCTTC. This sequence encodes CASSYAGNYGYTF.

CDR3 in DNA: TGCGCCAGCAGTTCTGAAACAGGGGGGTACACTGAAGCTTTCTTT. This translates into CASSSETGGYTEAFF. The chain couples TRBV5-1 to TRBJ1-1; 8 bases line up with TRBD1. The length of the CDR3 is 15 residues. Germline V gene lookup returns CDR1 SGHRS and CDR2 YFSETQ. J lost 3 bases, V lost 5 bases, and 9 bases had no gene match. The full variable domain, with the rest looked up from reference TRBV5-1 and TRBJ1-1, is KAGVTQTPRYLIKTRGQQVTLSCSPISGHRSVSWYQQTPGQGLQFLFEYFSETQRNKGNFPGRFSGRQFSNSRSEMNVSTLELGDSALYLCASSSETGGYTEAFFGQGTRLTVV.

The rearrangement joins TRBV5-1 to TRBJ2-7, with TRBD2 matching over 10 bases. The ends lost 4 bases at V and 6 bases at J; junction bases unmatched: 7. The V gene's germline CDR1 is SGHRS and CDR2 YFSETQ. This CDR3 comprises 14 residues. CDR3 region: CASSTASGSSEQYF. The CDR3 nucleotides are TGCGCCAGCAGCACGGCTAGCGGGAGTAGCGAGCAGTACTTC.